This record covers a single T cell receptor beta chain. The data stem from a study of T-cell reconstitution after alpha-beta-depleted transplantation in children. Using unique molecular identifiers, the investigators prepared the TCRbeta library. MiXCR, run by TCRdb on the PCR reads, gives a single entry per CDR3 protein. The data hold 190,000 or so distinct CDR3 sequences, with about 14% observed a single time. CDR3 size: 14 residues. V was clipped by 5 bases and J by 1 base; unmatched bases: 4. The source was PBMCs from the stem cell graft donor, collected from the stem cell graft. This sequence joins TRBV12-3 or TRBV12-4 and TRBJ1-1; 7 nucleotides align to TRBD1. The source is a human donor who donated a stem cell graft to a child with acute lymphoblastic leukemia. CDR3 residues: CASSERTGNTEAFF. The CDR3 region has the DNA TGTGCCAGCAGTGAAAGGACAGGGAACACTGAAGCTTTCTTT.